These 31 T cell receptor beta chains came from one sample sequenced in a study of shared clonotypes between healthy human individuals. Profiling relied on immunoSEQ multiplex PCR, and the TCRdb table lists in-frame clones only, not all of them. Here the sample spans about 770,000 clones, roughly 72% being singletons. Sequencing used memory CD4+ T cells sorted from blood. The subset denotes: CD45RA-negative fraction. Receptors originate from a young woman in good health.

This clone was counted between two and nine times. The chain links TRBV5-1 to TRBJ1-3, with 7 bases matching TRBD1. Germline lookup yields CDR1 SGHRS and CDR2 YFSETQ. Unmatched junction bases numbered 8, after V lost 4 bases and J lost 4 bases. The CDR3 length is 15 residues. This CDR3 is CASSPTGTVGNTIYF. The DNA of the CDR3 is TGCGCCAGCAGCCCCACGGGGACAGTCGGAAACACCATATATTTT.

The chain combines TRBV9 with TRBJ2-7; 7 bases are a match to TRBD2. The J segment lost 3 bases and the V segment lost 0 bases, leaving 9 bases of the junction unmatched. Germline V gene data show CDR1 as SGDLS and CDR2 as YYNGEE. There are 16 residues in the CDR3. The CDR3 sequence is CASSVVPASGYYEQYF. The CDR3 DNA sequence: TGTGCCAGCAGCGTAGTCCCGGCTAGCGGCTACTACGAGCAGTACTTC.

The CDR3 nucleotides are TGTGCCAGCAGCCCAGACAGACTAGGGAGAGAGCAGTTCTTC. Translated, it gives CASSPDRLGREQFF. This chain connects TRBV5-8 to TRBJ2-1; possibly TRBD2 for D (6 bases). The CDR3 spans 14 residues. Germline V gives CDR1 SGHTS, CDR2 YDEGEE. Trimming pared 4 bases from V and 10 bases from J, leaving 18 bases between.

This clone appeared a few times. The rearrangement links TRBV30 to TRBJ1-1, with TRBD1 matching 7 bases. Germline CDR1 GTSNPN, CDR2 SVGIG (reference sequence). V was pared by 1 base and J by 1 base, with 3 bases of the junction left unmatched. This CDR3 spans 14 amino acids. This CDR3 reads CAWSGQGGNTEAFF. CDR3 DNA: TGTGCCTGGAGTGGACAGGGAGGGAACACTGAAGCTTTCTTT.

The chain's CDR3 is CASSLATSGIPDTQYF. Here the CDR3 DNA reads TGCGCCAGCAGCTTGGCCACTAGCGGGATACCCGATACGCAGTATTTT. The rearrangement uses TRBV5-1 and TRBJ2-3, with 10 bases fitting TRBD2. The CDR3 runs 16 residues. The germline V gene encodes CDR1 SGHRS and CDR2 YFSETQ. The trim removed 0 bases at V and 6 bases at J, leaving 7 bases unmatched.

The chain couples TRBV28 to TRBJ1-1; D gene ambiguous. V was shortened by 5 bases and J by 11 bases, with 15 bases between the two germline ends. Germline-derived CDR1 and CDR2 are MDHEN and SYDVKM. There are 12 residues in the CDR3. CDR3 sequence (DNA): TGTGCCAGCAGTCGAGGGTGGAACCGGGCTTTCTTT. This sequence encodes CASSRGWNRAFF.

The chain combines TRBV7-3 with TRBJ1-1; D perhaps matches TRBD1 (6 bases). V dropped 5 bases and J dropped 4 bases, with 20 bases sitting between them. The CDR3 loop spans 16 amino acids. The germline V gene has CDR1 SGHTA and CDR2 FQGTGA. CDR3 nucleotides: TGTGCCAGCAGCCCGGATGGGGGGGCGATTTCCACTGAAGCTTTCTTT. Its protein product is CASSPDGGAISTEAFF.

CDR3 sequence (DNA): TGTGCCAGCAGCTTTGAGCGAGCTTACAATGAGCAGTTCTTC. Amino acid sequence: CASSFERAYNEQFF. The chain employs TRBV7-2 and TRBJ2-1, with no clear D. The CDR3 covers 14 residues. V lost 3 bases and J 4 bases, leaving 10 bases between the germline ends. Germline CDR1 SGHTA, CDR2 FQGNSA.

V is TRBV27 and J is TRBJ2-3; TRBD1 aligns across 8 bases. This CDR3 region has 16 residues. V lost 5 bases and J lost 6; bases outside the gene matches: 13. In germline, CDR1 is MNHEY, CDR2 SMNVEV (reference sequence). DNA for the CDR3: TGTGCCAGCAGTCCTTTGGACAGGGCCCATTCCGATACGCAGTATTTT. Its translation: CASSPLDRAHSDTQYF.

This chain connects TRBV6-1 to TRBJ2-2, with D unclear. The V and J ends lost 0 bases and 2 bases respectively, with 7 bases between them. This CDR3 region has 15 residues. Germline V gives CDR1 MNHNS, CDR2 SASEGT. The DNA of the CDR3 is TGTGCCAGCAGTGAAGCCGGCTACAACACCGGGGAGCTGTTTTTT. Translating gives CASSEAGYNTGELFF.

About this clone: At the DNA level, this CDR3 is encoded by other sequences in the same sample as well. The chain recombines TRBV6-1 with TRBJ2-1, with 8 nucleotides matching TRBD2. CDR1 is MNHNS and CDR2 is SASEGT in the germline V gene. This CDR3 has 14 residues. With 1 base clipped from V and 4 bases from J, the junction kept 0 bases outside the gene matches. The CDR3 region has the DNA TGTGCCAGCAGTGAAGTAGCGGGATACAATGAGCAGTTCTTC. Amino acid sequence: CASSEVAGYNEQFF.

The rearrangement links TRBV10-3 to TRBJ2-1; perhaps TRBD2 as D (6 bases). Trimming removed 2 bases at V and 7 bases at J, with 12 bases between. Germline V gene sequence: CDR1 ENHRY, CDR2 SYGVKD. The CDR3 covers 14 residues. CDR3 region: CAISEGLAYNEQFF. The CDR3 DNA follows: TGTGCCATCAGTGAGGGTCTAGCGTATAATGAGCAGTTCTTC.

The chain employs TRBV30 and TRBJ2-7; 8 nucleotides align to TRBD1. Germline CDR1 reads GTSNPN; CDR2 reads SVGIG (reference sequence). The CDR3 sequence is 13 residues long. CDR3 sequence reads: CAARTGSSYEQYF. Written as DNA, the CDR3 is TGTGCGGCGCGGACAGGGAGCTCCTACGAGCAGTACTTC. The variable domain in full, with the rest retrieved from reference TRBV30 and TRBJ2-7, is SQTIHQWPATLVQPVGSPLSLECTVEGTSNPNLYWYRQAAGRGLQLLFYSVGIGQISSEVPQNLSASRPQDRQFILSSKKLLLSDSGFYLCAARTGSSYEQYFGPGTRLTVT.

This rearrangement joins TRBV2 to TRBJ1-3; no definite D call. The germline V gene encodes CDR1 SNHLY and CDR2 FYNNEI. Trimming removed 0 bases at V and 2 bases at J, with 8 bases between. CDR3 length: 15 amino acids. The DNA for the CDR3 is TGTGCCAGCAGTGAAGCGCGCGCTCCTGGAAACACCATATATTTT. Translation gives CASSEARAPGNTIYF.

The chain couples TRBV6-5 to TRBJ1-3; 9 bases agree with TRBD1. With 2 bases clipped from V and 5 bases from J, the junction kept 4 bases outside the gene matches. Germline V gene sequence: CDR1 MNHEY, CDR2 SVGAGI. The CDR3 is 15 residues long. Here the CDR3 DNA reads TGTGCCAGCAGTTACGGGGGACAGGGCCGAAACACCATATATTTT. It yields the protein CASSYGGQGRNTIYF.

Written as DNA, the CDR3 is TGTGCCAGCAGTAAGTCGATCCCCGGGGAGGATACGCAGTATTTT. Translation gives CASSKSIPGEDTQYF. The chain is built from TRBV2 and TRBJ2-3, with D possibly matching TRBD2 (5 bases). Trimming shortened V by 5 bases and J by 6 bases, and 18 bases separated the two germline ends. Germline V CDR1 and CDR2: SNHLY, FYNNEI. CDR3 size: 15 residues.

This clone was detected only a few times. V and J are TRBV7-9 and TRBJ2-2, with a possible D match to TRBD1 (6 bases). From germline, CDR1 is SEHNR and CDR2 FQNEAQ (reference sequence). V shed 6 bases and J shed 3 bases, with 17 bases lying between them. The CDR3 runs to 16 residues. CDR3 residues: CASRSRGAGDTGELFF. The CDR3 region has the DNA TGTGCCAGCAGGTCTCGAGGGGCAGGGGACACCGGGGAGCTGTTTTTT.

Notes on this clone: The same CDR3 can be traced to other DNA sequences in this sample. The chain uses TRBV5-1 and TRBJ1-3; a possible D gene is TRBD1 (6 bases). V dropped 2 bases and J dropped 0 bases, with 9 bases sitting between them. The CDR3 extends over 15 amino acids. Germline V lookup: CDR1 SGHRS, CDR2 YFSETQ. CDR3 coding DNA: TGCGCCAGCAGCTTACAGGGTTCCTCTGGAAACACCATATATTTT. Translating gives CASSLQGSSGNTIYF.

The V gene is TRBV19, the J gene TRBJ1-4; TRBD1 aligns across 9 bases. Germline loops: CDR1 LNHDA, CDR2 SQIVND (reference sequence). The CDR3 length is 14 residues. The trim removed 7 bases at V and 7 bases at J, leaving 7 bases unmatched. CDR3 sequence: CASTRTGDREKLFF. CDR3 sequence (DNA): TGTGCCAGTACCAGGACAGGGGATCGTGAAAAACTGTTTTTT.

This clone was counted a few times. V and J are TRBV19 and TRBJ1-3; possibly TRBD1 for D (6 bases). The CDR3 consists of 12 residues. Germline V gene data show CDR1 as LNHDA and CDR2 as SQIVND (reference sequence). Trimming left V 8 bases short and J 4 bases short, with 9 bases between. The chain's CDR3 is CASRTEGNTIYF. CDR3 coding DNA: TGTGCCAGTCGGACAGAAGGAAACACCATATATTTT.

The chain has TRBV7-2 and TRBJ2-2; D is tentatively TRBD1 or TRBD2 (5 bases each). The V gene lost 1 base and the J gene lost 2 bases, with 11 bases spanning the gap. The length of the CDR3 is 16 residues. CDR1 SGHTA and CDR2 FQGNSA come from the germline V gene. CDR3 sequence reads: CASSLGGSTNTGELFF. The CDR3 DNA sequence: TGTGCCAGCAGCTTAGGGGGGAGTACTAACACCGGGGAGCTGTTTTTT. The full variable domain, its missing parts supplied by reference TRBV7-2 and TRBJ2-2, is GAGVSQSPSNKVTEKGKDVELRCDPISGHTALYWYRQSLGQGLEFLIYFQGNSAPDKSGLPSDRFSAERTGGSVSTLTIQRTQQEDSAVYLCASSLGGSTNTGELFFGEGSRLTVL.

V usage is TRBV14 and J usage is TRBJ2-1; D perhaps matches TRBD2 (5 bases). CDR3 length: 12 residues. The V end lost 4 bases, the J end lost 9 bases, and 10 bases lay between the germline ends. Germline V CDR1 and CDR2: SGHDN, FVKESK. The CDR3 nucleotides read TGTGCCAGCAGCCGGGTAGGGAGTGAGCAGTTCTTC. Translating gives CASSRVGSEQFF.

This clone is a singleton in its sample. The rearrangement links TRBV6-5 to TRBJ2-2; D unresolved. Germline values: CDR1 MNHEY, CDR2 SVGAGI. V lost 6 bases and J lost 4, with 9 bases in between. This CDR3 is 13 amino acids long. For the CDR3, the DNA is TGTGCCAGCAGCCCCGACTCCACCGGGGAGCTGTTTTTT. Residues: CASSPDSTGELFF.

This clone was seen just once. The chain employs TRBV11-2 and TRBJ2-5; D gene ambiguous. The germline V gene has CDR1 SGHAT and CDR2 FQNNGV. The CDR3 sequence is 14 residues long. Trimming left V 5 bases short and J 4 bases short, with 14 bases between. The CDR3: CASSLHPGRETQYF. The CDR3 DNA follows: TGTGCCAGCAGCCTACATCCCGGGCGAGAGACCCAGTACTTC.

The rearrangement links TRBV28 to TRBJ2-7, with a possible D match to TRBD2 (5 bases). The CDR3 length is 11 residues. The germline V gene encodes CDR1 MDHEN and CDR2 SYDVKM. V was cut by 7 bases and J by 7 bases, with 11 bases left in between. The CDR3 is CASIGPGEQYF. The CDR3 bases are TGTGCCAGCATTGGACCGGGGGAGCAGTACTTC.

This clone has at least ten counts. This rearrangement joins TRBV6-6 to TRBJ2-2; D uncertain. V lost 7 bases and J lost 3, with 9 bases in between. CDR1 is MNHNY and CDR2 is SVGAGI in the germline V gene (reference sequence). The CDR3 sequence is 13 residues long. CDR3 coding DNA: TGTGCCAGCATTCCCGACGACACCGGGGAGCTGTTTTTT. This gives the protein CASIPDDTGELFF.

This chain connects TRBV4-1 to TRBJ2-3; D is possibly TRBD1 (5 bases). CDR1 is MGHRA, CDR2 YSYEKL, per germline. Trimming took off 0 bases at V and 3 bases at J, with 7 bases between the two ends. There are 14 residues in the CDR3. The CDR3 spells CASSQDQGTDTQYF. CDR3 bases: TGCGCCAGCAGCCAAGATCAGGGAACAGATACGCAGTATTTT.

This sequence joins TRBV27 and TRBJ2-7; 8 bases match TRBD2. The CDR3 sequence is 15 residues long. J gave up 4 bases and V 5 bases, and 10 bases lay outside the gene matches. Germline V gene sequence: CDR1 MNHEY, CDR2 SMNVEV (reference sequence). This CDR3 reads CASSPQLAGRYEQYF. The CDR3 DNA reads as TGTGCCAGCAGTCCCCAATTAGCGGGAAGGTACGAGCAGTACTTC.

The gene calls are TRBV5-1 and TRBJ2-7; TRBD1 matches at 8 bases. Germline V gives CDR1 SGHRS, CDR2 YFSETQ. This CDR3 comprises 13 residues. The ends lost 5 bases at V and 5 bases at J; junction bases unmatched: 6. The CDR3 here is CASRLGQGNEQYF. The CDR3 coding sequence is TGCGCCAGCAGACTTGGACAGGGCAACGAGCAGTACTTC.

V usage is TRBV5-1 and J usage is TRBJ2-3; 8 bases agree with TRBD1. With V trimmed by 5 bases and J by 2 bases, 4 bases remained unmatched. This CDR3 contains 14 residues. CDR1 is SGHRS and CDR2 is YFSETQ in the germline V gene. The CDR3 loop reads CASRGQASTDTQYF. The CDR3 region has the DNA TGCGCCAGCAGGGGACAGGCCTCCACAGATACGCAGTATTTT.

The rearrangement links TRBV27 to TRBJ1-2; possible D gene TRBD1, 5 bases. The V gene's germline CDR1 is MNHEY and CDR2 SMNVEV (reference sequence). The CDR3 loop spans 13 amino acids. The V end lost 4 bases, the J end lost 8 bases, and 14 bases lay between the germline ends. This CDR3 reads CASSWGRAGGYTF. CDR3 sequence (DNA): TGTGCCAGCAGTTGGGGCAGGGCAGGAGGCTACACCTTC.